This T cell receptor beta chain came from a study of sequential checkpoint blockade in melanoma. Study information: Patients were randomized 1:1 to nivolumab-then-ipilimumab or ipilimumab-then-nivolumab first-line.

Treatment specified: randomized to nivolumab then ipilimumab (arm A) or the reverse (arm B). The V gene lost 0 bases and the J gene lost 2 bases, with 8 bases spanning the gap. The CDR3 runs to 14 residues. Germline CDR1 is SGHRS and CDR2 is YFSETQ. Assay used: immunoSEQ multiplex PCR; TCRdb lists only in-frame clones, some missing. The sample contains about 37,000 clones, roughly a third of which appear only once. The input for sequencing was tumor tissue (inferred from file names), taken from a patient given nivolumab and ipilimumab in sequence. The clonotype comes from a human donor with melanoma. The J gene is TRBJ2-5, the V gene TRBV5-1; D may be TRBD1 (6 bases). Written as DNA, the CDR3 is TGCGCCAGCAGCTTGGGGACAGAACAAGAGACCCAGTACTTC. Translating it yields CASSLGTEQETQYF.